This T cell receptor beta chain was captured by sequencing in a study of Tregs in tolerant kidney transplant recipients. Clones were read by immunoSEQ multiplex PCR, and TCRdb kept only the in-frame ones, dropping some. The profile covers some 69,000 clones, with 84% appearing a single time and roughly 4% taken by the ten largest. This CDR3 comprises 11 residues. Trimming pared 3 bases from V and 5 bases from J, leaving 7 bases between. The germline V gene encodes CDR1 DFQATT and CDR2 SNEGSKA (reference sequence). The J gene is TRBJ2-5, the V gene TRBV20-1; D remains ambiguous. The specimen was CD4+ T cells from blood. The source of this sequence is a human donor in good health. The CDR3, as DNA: TGCAGTGCTAGCTCTCTGGAGACCCAGTACTTC. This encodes CSASSLETQYF.